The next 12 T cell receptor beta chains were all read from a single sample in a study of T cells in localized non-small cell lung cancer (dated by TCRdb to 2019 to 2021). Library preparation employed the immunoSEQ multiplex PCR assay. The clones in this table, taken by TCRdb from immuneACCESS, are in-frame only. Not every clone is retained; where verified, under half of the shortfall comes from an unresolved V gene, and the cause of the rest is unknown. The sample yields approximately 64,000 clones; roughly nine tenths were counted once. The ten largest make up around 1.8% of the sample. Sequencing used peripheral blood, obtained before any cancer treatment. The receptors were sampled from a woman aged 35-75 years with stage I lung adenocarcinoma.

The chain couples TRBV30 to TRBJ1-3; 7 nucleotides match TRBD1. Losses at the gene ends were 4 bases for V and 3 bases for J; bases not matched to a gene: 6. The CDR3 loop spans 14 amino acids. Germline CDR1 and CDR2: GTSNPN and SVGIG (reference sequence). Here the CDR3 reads CAWKEGGLGNTIYF. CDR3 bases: TGTGCCTGGAAAGAAGGGGGCCTTGGAAACACCATATATTTT.

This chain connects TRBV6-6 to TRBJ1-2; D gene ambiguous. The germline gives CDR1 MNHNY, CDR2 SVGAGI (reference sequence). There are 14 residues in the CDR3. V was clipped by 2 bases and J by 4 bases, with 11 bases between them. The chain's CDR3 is CASSYDLGSYGYTF. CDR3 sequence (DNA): TGTGCCAGCAGTTACGACCTTGGGAGCTATGGCTACACCTTC.

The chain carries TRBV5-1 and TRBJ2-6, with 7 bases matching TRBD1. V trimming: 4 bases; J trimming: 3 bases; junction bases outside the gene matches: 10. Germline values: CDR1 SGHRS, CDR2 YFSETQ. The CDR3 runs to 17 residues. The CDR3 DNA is TGCGCCAGCAGCCCACCGCAGGGGGTTGGTGGGGCCAACGTCCTGACTTTC. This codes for CASSPPQGVGGANVLTF.

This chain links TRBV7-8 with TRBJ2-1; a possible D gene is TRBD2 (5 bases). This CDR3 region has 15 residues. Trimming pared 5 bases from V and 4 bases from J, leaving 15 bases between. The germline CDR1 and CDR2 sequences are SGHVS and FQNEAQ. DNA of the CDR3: TGTGCCAGCAGCCTCAAACTAGGAGCGTACAATGAGCAGTTCTTC. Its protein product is CASSLKLGAYNEQFF.

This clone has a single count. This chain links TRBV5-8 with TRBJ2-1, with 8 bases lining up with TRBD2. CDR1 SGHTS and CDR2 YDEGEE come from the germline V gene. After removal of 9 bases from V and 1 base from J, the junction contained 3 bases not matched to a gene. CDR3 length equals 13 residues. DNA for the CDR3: TGTGCCACCGGGGGGGGTTCCTACAATGAGCAGTTCTTC. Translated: CATGGGSYNEQFF.

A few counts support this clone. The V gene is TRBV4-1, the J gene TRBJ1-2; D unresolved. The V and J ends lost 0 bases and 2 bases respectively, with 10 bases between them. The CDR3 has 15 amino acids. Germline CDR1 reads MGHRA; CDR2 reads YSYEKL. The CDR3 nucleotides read TGCGCCAGCAGCCAAGAAGGGAACGTCAACTATGGCTACACCTTC. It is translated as CASSQEGNVNYGYTF.

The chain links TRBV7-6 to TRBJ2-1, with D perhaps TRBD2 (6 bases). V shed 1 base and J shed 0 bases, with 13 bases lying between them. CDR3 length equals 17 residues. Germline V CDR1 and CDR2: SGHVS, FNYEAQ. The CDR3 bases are TGTGCCAGCAGCTTAGAGGAAGCGGGTGTCTCCTACAATGAGCAGTTCTTC. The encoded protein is CASSLEEAGVSYNEQFF.

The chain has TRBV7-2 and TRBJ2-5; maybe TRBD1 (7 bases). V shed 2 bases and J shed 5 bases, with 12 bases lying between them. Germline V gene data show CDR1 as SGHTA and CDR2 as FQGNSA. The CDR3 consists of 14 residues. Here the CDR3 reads CASSLNAGGETQYF. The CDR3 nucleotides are TGTGCCAGCAGCTTAAACGCAGGGGGGGAGACCCAGTACTTC.

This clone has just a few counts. CDR3 DNA: TGTGCCAGCAGCTCCGGCGGGACACAAGGCGAGCAGTACTTC. Protein sequence: CASSSGGTQGEQYF. The chain couples TRBV7-2 to TRBJ2-7; D tentatively reads TRBD1 or TRBD2 (6 bases each). Germline V gene lookup returns CDR1 SGHTA and CDR2 FQGNSA. This CDR3 contains 14 residues. V lost 4 bases and J lost 6, with 16 bases in between.

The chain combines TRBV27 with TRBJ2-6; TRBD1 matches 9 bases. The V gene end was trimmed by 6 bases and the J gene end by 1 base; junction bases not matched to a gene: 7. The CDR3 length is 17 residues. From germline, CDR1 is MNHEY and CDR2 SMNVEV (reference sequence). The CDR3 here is CASSLGQGQSGANVLTF. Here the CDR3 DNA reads TGTGCCAGCAGCCTGGGACAGGGACAGTCTGGGGCCAACGTCCTGACTTTC.

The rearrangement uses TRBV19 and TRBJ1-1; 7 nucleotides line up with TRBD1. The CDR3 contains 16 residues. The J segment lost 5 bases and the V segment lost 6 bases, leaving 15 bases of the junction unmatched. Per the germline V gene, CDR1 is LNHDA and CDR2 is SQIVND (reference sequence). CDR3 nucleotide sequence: TGTGCCAGTAGCCGCTCCTCGACAGGGACGTTTACTGAAGCTTTCTTT. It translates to CASSRSSTGTFTEAFF.

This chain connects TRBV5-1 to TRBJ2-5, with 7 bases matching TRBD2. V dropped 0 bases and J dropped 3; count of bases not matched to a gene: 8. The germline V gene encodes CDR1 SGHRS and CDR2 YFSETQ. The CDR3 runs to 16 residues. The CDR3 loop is CASSLGSLADKETQYF. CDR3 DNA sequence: TGCGCCAGCAGCTTGGGTAGCCTAGCGGACAAAGAGACCCAGTACTTC.